Listed below are T cell receptor beta chains from one sample, sequenced in a study of blood T cell repertoires in COVID-19. Repertoires were generated with immunoSEQ multiplex PCR, while TCRdb's copy carries only in-frame clones and drops some. The repertoire holds about 270,000 clones, more than 80% seen once, with about 4% in the top ten. Sequencing was carried out using PBMCs or T cells enriched from blood (not recorded which). The receptor source for this set is a woman younger than 45 with acute COVID-19. The CDR3 runs from the conserved cysteine through the conserved F or W. The D gene is left open where the match is weak. Clone size is not always given. Where it is, it says once, few, many or a class for expanded clones.

abundance	d_gene	v_gene	j_gene	CDR3aa	CDR3nt
-	TRBD2	TRBV28	TRBJ2-1	CATHGEGSYNEQFF	TGTGCCACCCATGGGGAGGGTTCCTACAATGAGCAGTTCTTC
-	TRBD1	TRBV2	TRBJ1-1	CASSHRGEDTEAFF	TGTGCCAGCAGTCACAGGGGCGAAGACACTGAAGCTTTCTTT
few	TRBD1	TRBV7-2	TRBJ1-2	CASSPRQGWNYGYTF	TGTGCCAGCAGCCCAAGACAGGGTTGGAACTATGGCTACACCTTC
-	-	TRBV13	TRBJ1-5	CASSSRLEAQHF	TGTGCCAGCAGCTCCCGATTAGAGGCCCAGCATTTT
-	-	TRBV4-1	TRBJ1-4	CASSRSGSAEKLFF	TGCGCCAGCAGCCGCTCAGGAAGTGCTGAAAAACTGTTTTTT
-	-	TRBV3-1/TRBV3-2	TRBJ1-6	CASSQVGSEHSPLHF	TGTGCCAGCAGCCAAGTGGGTAGCGAGCATTCACCCCTCCACTTT
-	TRBD2	TRBV11-2	TRBJ2-5	CASSSGLAGVETQYF	TGTGCCAGCAGCTCTGGACTAGCGGGAGTGGAGACCCAGTACTTC
few	TRBD1	TRBV6-5	TRBJ1-5	CASRLDRSNQPQHF	TGTGCCAGCAGATTGGACAGGAGCAATCAGCCCCAGCATTTT
-	-	TRBV25-1	TRBJ2-7	CASSGQLEQYF	TGTGCCAGCAGTGGACAGTTAGAGCAGTACTTC
few	-	TRBV18	TRBJ2-5	CASSPGQLGETQYF	TGTGCCAGCTCACCCGGACAGTTGGGGGAGACCCAGTACTTC
-	-	TRBV2	TRBJ2-7	CASSVVEEQYF	TGTGCCAGCAGTGTGGTAGAGGAGCAGTACTTC
-	-	TRBV29-1	TRBJ1-1	CSVEDLLEAFF	TGCAGCGTTGAAGATCTTCTTGAAGCTTTCTTT
few	-	TRBV7-3	TRBJ2-2	CASSLSGGVSTGELFF	TGTGCCAGCAGCTTATCGGGCGGGGTGAGCACCGGGGAGCTGTTTTTT
-	-	TRBV4-1	TRBJ2-2	CASSHEYSSPNTGELFF	TGCGCCAGCAGCCATGAATACTCTAGCCCGAACACCGGGGAGCTGTTTTTT